A selection of T cell receptor beta chains follows, all from one sample in a study of blood T cell repertoires in COVID-19. TCRdb's copy holds only in-frame clones and misses some; the assay was immunoSEQ multiplex PCR. The sample lists tens of thousands of clones, approximately 90% occurring once. Sequenced sample: peripheral blood. The receptor set was obtained from a woman of 80 years or more with acute or convalescent COVID-19. CDR3s include the opening cysteine and the closing phenylalanine or tryptophan. A D gene is named only where the DNA matches it firmly. Clone size is stated in some rows and not others, as once, few, many or a class when expanded.

clone_size	v_call	d_call	j_call	cdr3_nt	cdr3_aa
NA	TRBV4-1	NA	TRBJ2-1	TGCGCCAGCAGACGGAGCGGAGGGACCCTTCCCTACAATGAGCAGTTCTTC	CASRRSGGTLPYNEQFF
NA	TRBV6-2/TRBV6-3	NA	TRBJ2-7	TGTGCCAGCAGTGGAAGGACAGCAGACTACGAGCAGTACTTC	CASSGRTADYEQYF
NA	TRBV18	NA	TRBJ2-5	TGTGCCAGCTCACCCGGACAAAATAGCAGAGAGACCCAGTACTTC	CASSPGQNSRETQYF
NA	TRBV10-3	TRBD2	TRBJ2-5	TGTGCCATCAGTCCCGGTCTCCGCGGGGGCCAAGAGACCCAGTACTTC	CAISPGLRGGQETQYF
NA	TRBV10-3	TRBD2	TRBJ2-5	TGTGCCATCAGAGCCGGGGAGGGCCAAGAGACCCAGTACTTC	CAIRAGEGQETQYF
NA	TRBV28	NA	TRBJ2-7	TGTGCCAGCAGAAGCGGAGTCACCTACGAGCAGTACTTC	CASRSGVTYEQYF
NA	TRBV18	NA	TRBJ1-2	TGTGCCAGCTCACCAACTCCGGACAGAAACTATGGCTACACCTTC	CASSPTPDRNYGYTF
NA	TRBV5-6	NA	TRBJ2-2	TGTGCCAGCAGACCTAGGACCCAGGGCAGGAACACCGGGGAGCTGTTTTTT	CASRPRTQGRNTGELFF
NA	TRBV6-2/TRBV6-3	NA	TRBJ2-3	TGTGCCAGCAGCCGTCGGGGTCCCTTTACTAGCACAGATACGCAGTATTTT	CASSRRGPFTSTDTQYF
NA	TRBV27	NA	TRBJ2-1	TGTGCCAGCAGTTCGTCTGGACAAAGCTCCTACAATGAGCAGTTCTTC	CASSSSGQSSYNEQFF
once	TRBV7-8	NA	TRBJ1-2	TGTGCCAGCAGCTTAGGTCGAACCACGGGGACACGAAACTATGGCTACACCTTC	CASSLGRTTGTRNYGYTF
NA	TRBV27	NA	TRBJ1-2	TGTGCCAGCAGTTTACAAGGGGGTGGGAACTATGGCTACACCTTC	CASSLQGGGNYGYTF
NA	TRBV9	NA	TRBJ1-5	TGTGCCAGCAGCGTCGACCCAGCGTATCAGCCCCAGCATTTT	CASSVDPAYQPQHF
NA	TRBV19	NA	TRBJ1-1	TGTGCCAGTAGGCTCGGCAGGGCGAACACTGAAGCTTTCTTT	CASRLGRANTEAFF
NA	TRBV4-1	TRBD2	TRBJ2-3	TGCGCCAGCAGCCCCGGGACTAGATCAGATACGCAGTATTTT	CASSPGTRSDTQYF
NA	TRBV15	NA	TRBJ1-1	TGTGCCACCAGCAGAGACTTCAACACTGAAGCTTTCTTT	CATSRDFNTEAFF
NA	TRBV6-5	NA	TRBJ1-1	TGTGCCAGCAGTTACCTGGGGCCGAACACTGAAGCTTTCTTT	CASSYLGPNTEAFF
NA	TRBV6-5	NA	TRBJ1-1	TGTGCCAGCAGAACCAGGGGCACAAACACTGAAGCTTTCTTT	CASRTRGTNTEAFF
NA	TRBV9	NA	TRBJ2-7	TGTGCCAGCAGCGTAGCCGGGTTCATGACCGAGCAGTACTTC	CASSVAGFMTEQYF
NA	TRBV7-2	NA	TRBJ2-7	TGTGCCAGCAGCTTAGATCTGACAACGACCTACGAGCAGTACTTC	CASSLDLTTTYEQYF
NA	TRBV6-1	TRBD1	TRBJ1-3	TGTGCCAGCAGTGCCGGGACAGCGTTCTCTGGAAACACCATATATTTT	CASSAGTAFSGNTIYF
many	TRBV4-1	NA	TRBJ1-2	TGCGCCAGCAGCCAAGATCGAGGCAGCGGGTATGGCTACACCTTC	CASSQDRGSGYGYTF
NA	TRBV10-2	NA	TRBJ2-1	TGCGCCAGCAGACTACGGGACTCCGCCTACAATGAGCAGTTCTTC	CASRLRDSAYNEQFF
NA	TRBV11-2	NA	TRBJ1-4	TGTGCCAGCAGCTTAGTCAGAGGAGAAAAACTGTTTTTT	CASSLVRGEKLFF